The subject of this entry is one TCR beta chain. The data derive from a study of blood T cell repertoires in COVID-19. Overall study context: Researchers got acute and convalescent COVID-19 samples from the United States, Italy and Spain. Nucleic acid was either cDNA or gDNA, and it came from T cells, B-cell-depleted T cells, or PBMCs.

This CDR3 contains 15 residues. Germline V gene lookup returns CDR1 SQVTM and CDR2 ANQGSEA. Trimming left V 0 bases short and J 3 bases short, with 13 bases between. TCRdb's table, derived via immunoSEQ multiplex PCR, lists solely in-frame clones and lacks some. The table records approximately 190,000 clones, 90% of them present only once. This clonotype was sampled from a man aged 50 to 60 with acute or convalescent COVID-19. The chain combines TRBV29-1 with TRBJ2-3; no clear D. Sequencing was done on a sample of peripheral blood. CDR3 sequence reads: CSVEDRRVLTDTQYF. The CDR3 nucleotides read TGCAGCGTTGAAGATCGCCGGGTATTAACAGATACGCAGTATTTT.